The clone carrying this T cell receptor (beta chain) was found many times. Antigen specificity is unknown. CDR3 length: 14 residues. V was shortened by 3 bases and J by 2 bases, with 11 bases between the two germline ends. Cells sorted as Tregs were CD4+, CD25+ and CD127-/low. Study-wide results and caveats: Tumor memory CD4+ T cell TCR gene usage clustered with blood and lymph node memory CD4+ cells and lymph node naive CD4+ cells. The larger-cohort validation was restricted to a single TCR beta V-J rearrangement rather than whole repertoires. Tumor Tregs overlapped most with tumor, then blood, naive CD4+ cells.

Semi-nested PCR with Nested Universal Primer A followed constant-region reverse priming of full-length variable regions. TCRdb processed the 5' RACE reads anew with MiXCR; each CDR3 protein has one entry. The sample includes about 43,000 distinct CDR3 sequences, 22% of them seen just once. The chain recombines TRBV12-3 or TRBV12-4 with TRBJ2-7; D gene uncertain. The specimen was Tregs sorted from a lymph node. The receptor was isolated from a female donor with breast cancer. The CDR3 DNA sequence: TGTGCCAGCAGTTTCTTGGGCTCCACCTACGAGCAGTACTTC. It specifies CASSFLGSTYEQYF.